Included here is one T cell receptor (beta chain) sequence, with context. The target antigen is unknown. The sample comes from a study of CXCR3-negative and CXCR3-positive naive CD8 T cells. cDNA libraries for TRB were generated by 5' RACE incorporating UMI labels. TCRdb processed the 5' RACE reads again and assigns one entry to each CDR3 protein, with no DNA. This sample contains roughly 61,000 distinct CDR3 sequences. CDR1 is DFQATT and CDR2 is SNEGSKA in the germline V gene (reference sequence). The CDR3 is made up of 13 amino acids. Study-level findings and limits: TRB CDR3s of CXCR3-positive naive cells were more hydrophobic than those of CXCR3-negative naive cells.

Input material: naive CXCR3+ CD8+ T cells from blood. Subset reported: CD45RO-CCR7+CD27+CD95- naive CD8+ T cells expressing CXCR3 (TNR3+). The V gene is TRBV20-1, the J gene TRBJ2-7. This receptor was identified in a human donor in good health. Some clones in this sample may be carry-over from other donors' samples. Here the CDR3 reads CSARDTTSYEQYF.